The T cell receptor beta chain described here comes from a study of shared clonotypes between healthy human individuals. About the research overall: Participating donors consisted of a couple of women and a few men aged 18 to 49. Donors had three CD4 naive, three CD4 memory, two CD8 naive and one CD8 memory plate apiece. Study-level results: Among donors, the sharing of clonotypes was expected to be influenced by sequencing depth. The small donor group covered limited genetic and exposure diversity.

The CDR3 has 15 amino acids. Germline V gives CDR1 SGHTA, CDR2 FQGNSA. V was cut by 2 bases and J by 5 bases, with 13 bases left in between. Concerning this clone: Its cognate antigen is unknown.

The protocol was immunoSEQ multiplex PCR, while the TCRdb copy is restricted to in-frame clones and leaves out a portion. Here the sample spans some 2 million clones, 95% being singletons. Source material: naive CD4+ T cells sorted from blood. Subset in this sample: CD45RA+ positively selected. This TCR was sampled from a man between 18 and 29 years old in good health. This chain connects TRBV7-2 to TRBJ2-1, with D perhaps matching TRBD1 (6 bases). CDR3 in amino acids: CASSLSRGAHNEQFF. CDR3 nucleotides: TGTGCCAGCAGCTTATCCAGGGGCGCCCACAATGAGCAGTTCTTC.